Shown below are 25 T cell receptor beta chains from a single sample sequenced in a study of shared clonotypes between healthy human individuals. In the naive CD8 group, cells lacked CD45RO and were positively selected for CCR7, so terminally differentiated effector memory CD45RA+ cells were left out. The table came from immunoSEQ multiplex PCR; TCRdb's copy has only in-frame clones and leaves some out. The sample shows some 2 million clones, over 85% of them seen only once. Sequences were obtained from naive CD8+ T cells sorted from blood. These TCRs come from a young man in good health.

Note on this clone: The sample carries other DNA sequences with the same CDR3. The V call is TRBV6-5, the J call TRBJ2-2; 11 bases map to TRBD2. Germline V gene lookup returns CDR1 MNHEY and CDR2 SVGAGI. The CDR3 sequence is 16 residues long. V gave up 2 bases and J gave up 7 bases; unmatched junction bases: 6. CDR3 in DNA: TGTGCCAGCAGTTACGAACTAGCGGGAGTGGGCGGGGAGCTGTTTTTT. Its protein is CASSYELAGVGGELFF.

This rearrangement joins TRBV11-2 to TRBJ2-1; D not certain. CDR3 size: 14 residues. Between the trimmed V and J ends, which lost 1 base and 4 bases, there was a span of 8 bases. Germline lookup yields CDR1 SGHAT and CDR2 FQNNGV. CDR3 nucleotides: TGTGCCAGCAGCTTAGGGGTGGGATACAATGAGCAGTTCTTC. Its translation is CASSLGVGYNEQFF.

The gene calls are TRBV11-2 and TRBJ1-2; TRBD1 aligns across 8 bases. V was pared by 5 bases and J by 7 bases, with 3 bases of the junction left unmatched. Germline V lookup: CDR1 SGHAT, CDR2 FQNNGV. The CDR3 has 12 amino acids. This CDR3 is CASSPGQGGYTF. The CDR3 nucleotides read TGTGCCAGCAGCCCCGGACAGGGTGGCTACACCTTC.

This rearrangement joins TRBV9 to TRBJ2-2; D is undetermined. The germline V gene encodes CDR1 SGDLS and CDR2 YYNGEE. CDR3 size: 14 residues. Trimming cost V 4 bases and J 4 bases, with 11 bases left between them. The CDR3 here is CASSLADLTGELFF. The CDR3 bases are TGTGCCAGCAGCCTGGCAGACCTCACCGGGGAGCTGTTTTTT.

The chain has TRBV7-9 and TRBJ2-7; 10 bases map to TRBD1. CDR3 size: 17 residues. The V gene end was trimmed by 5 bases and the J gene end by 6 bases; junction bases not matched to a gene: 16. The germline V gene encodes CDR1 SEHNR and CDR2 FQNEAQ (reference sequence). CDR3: CASSLYSLRQGAGEQYF. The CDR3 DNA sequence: TGTGCCAGCAGCCTCTACTCACTTAGACAGGGGGCGGGCGAGCAGTACTTC.

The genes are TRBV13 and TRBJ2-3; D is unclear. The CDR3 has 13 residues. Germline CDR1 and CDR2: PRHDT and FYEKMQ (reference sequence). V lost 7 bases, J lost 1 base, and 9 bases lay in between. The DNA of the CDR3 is TGTGCCAGCACCCCTGAGGGCACAGATACGCAGTATTTT. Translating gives CASTPEGTDTQYF.

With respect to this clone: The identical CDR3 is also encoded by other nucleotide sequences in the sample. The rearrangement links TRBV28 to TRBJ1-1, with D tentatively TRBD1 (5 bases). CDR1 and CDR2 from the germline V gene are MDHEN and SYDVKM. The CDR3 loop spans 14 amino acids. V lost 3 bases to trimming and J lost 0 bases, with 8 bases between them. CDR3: CASSFRGLNTEAFF. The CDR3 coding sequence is TGTGCCAGCAGTTTTAGGGGCCTGAACACTGAAGCTTTCTTT.

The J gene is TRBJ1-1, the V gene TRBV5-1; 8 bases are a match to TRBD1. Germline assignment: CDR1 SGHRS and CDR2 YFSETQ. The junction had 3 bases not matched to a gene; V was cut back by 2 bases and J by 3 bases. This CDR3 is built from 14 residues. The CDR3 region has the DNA TGCGCCAGCAGCTTTGGACAGGGTTACACTGAAGCTTTCTTT. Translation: CASSFGQGYTEAFF.

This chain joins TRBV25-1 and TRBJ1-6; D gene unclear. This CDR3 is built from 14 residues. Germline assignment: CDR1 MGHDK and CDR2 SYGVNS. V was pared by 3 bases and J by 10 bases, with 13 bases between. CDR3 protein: CASSDSGGKSPLHF. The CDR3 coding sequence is TGTGCCAGCAGTGATTCAGGTGGAAAATCACCCCTCCACTTT.

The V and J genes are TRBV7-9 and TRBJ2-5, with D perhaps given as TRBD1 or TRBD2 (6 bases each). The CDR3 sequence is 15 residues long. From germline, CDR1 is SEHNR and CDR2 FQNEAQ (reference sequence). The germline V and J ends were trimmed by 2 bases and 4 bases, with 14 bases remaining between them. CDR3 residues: CASSLNREDLETQYF. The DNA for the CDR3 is TGTGCCAGCAGCTTAAACAGGGAGGACCTAGAGACCCAGTACTTC.

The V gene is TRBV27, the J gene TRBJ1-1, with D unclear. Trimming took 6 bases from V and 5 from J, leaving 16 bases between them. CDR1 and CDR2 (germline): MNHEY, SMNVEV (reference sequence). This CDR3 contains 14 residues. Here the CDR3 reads CASRAVHTQTEAFF. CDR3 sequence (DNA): TGTGCCAGCAGAGCGGTCCACACCCAGACTGAAGCTTTCTTT.

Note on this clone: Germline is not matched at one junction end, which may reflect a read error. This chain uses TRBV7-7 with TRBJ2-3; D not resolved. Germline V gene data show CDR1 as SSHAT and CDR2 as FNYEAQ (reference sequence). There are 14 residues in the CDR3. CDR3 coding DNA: TGTGCTAGCAGCTTATCCGACCACACAGATACGCAGTATTTT. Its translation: CASSLSDHTDTQYF.

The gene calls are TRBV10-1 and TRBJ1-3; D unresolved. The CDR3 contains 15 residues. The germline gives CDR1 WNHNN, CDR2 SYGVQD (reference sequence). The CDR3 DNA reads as TGCGCGCGGGAATGTGGGCGTCTCTCTGGAAACACCATATATTTT. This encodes CARECGRLSGNTIYF.

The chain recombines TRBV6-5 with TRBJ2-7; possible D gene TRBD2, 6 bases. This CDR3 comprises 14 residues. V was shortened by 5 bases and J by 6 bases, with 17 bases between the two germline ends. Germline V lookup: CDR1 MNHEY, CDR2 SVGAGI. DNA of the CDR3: TGTGCCAGCAGTGATATCGGGGGAGGAGGCGAGCAGTACTTC. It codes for CASSDIGGGGEQYF.

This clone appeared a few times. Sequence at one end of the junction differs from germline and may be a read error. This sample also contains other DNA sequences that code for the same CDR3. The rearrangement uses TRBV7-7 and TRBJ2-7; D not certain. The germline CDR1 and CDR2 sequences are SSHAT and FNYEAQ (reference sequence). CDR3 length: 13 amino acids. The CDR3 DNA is TGTGCTAGCAGTCCCAGAGTAGGGTACGAGCAGTACTTC. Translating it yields CASSPRVGYEQYF.

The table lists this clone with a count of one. CDR3 in DNA: TGTGCCAGCAGTTCCCCCAGCGCGGGCATACAAGAGACCCAGTACTTC. Protein sequence: CASSSPSAGIQETQYF. The V gene is TRBV6-5, the J gene TRBJ2-5, with a weak D call TRBD2 (5 bases). The germline gives CDR1 MNHEY, CDR2 SVGAGI. The length of the CDR3 is 16 residues. Trimming left V 4 bases short and J 2 bases short, with 17 bases between.

CDR3 DNA sequence: TGTGCCAGCAGGGATGCGGGAGATATCCGCAATGAGCAGTTCTTC. It specifies CASRDAGDIRNEQFF. This chain uses TRBV6-4 with TRBJ2-1, with 7 positions matching TRBD2. With 6 bases clipped from V and 6 bases from J, the junction kept 11 bases outside the gene matches. The CDR3 totals 15 residues. Per germline, CDR1 MRHNA and CDR2 SNTAGT.

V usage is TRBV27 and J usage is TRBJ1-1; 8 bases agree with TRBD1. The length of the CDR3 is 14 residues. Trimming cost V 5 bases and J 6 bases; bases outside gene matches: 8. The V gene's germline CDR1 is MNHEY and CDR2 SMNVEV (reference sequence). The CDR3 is CASSRRTGRAEAFF. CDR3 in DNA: TGTGCCAGCAGTCGTCGGACAGGGCGGGCTGAAGCTTTCTTT.

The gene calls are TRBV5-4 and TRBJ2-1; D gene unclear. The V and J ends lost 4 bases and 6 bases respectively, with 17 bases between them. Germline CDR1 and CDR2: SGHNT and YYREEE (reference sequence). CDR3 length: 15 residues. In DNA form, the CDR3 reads TGTGCCAGCAGCGTGTGGAACGACCAGATCAATGAGCAGTTCTTC. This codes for CASSVWNDQINEQFF.

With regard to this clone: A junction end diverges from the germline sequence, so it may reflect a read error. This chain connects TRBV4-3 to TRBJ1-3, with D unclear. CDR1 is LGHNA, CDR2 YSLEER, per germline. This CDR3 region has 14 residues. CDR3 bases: TGCGCCAGCAGCCAAGATGTAAGGGTGTGGGAGAGGAATTTT. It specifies CASSQDVRVWERNF.

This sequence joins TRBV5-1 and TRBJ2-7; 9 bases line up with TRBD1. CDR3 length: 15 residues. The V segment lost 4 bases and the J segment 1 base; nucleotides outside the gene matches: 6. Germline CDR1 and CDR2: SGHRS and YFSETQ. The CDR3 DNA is TGCGCCAGCAGCATAGGGACAGGGAAGTCCTACGAGCAGTACTTC. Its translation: CASSIGTGKSYEQYF. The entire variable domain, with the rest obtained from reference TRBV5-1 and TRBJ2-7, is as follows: KAGVTQTPRYLIKTRGQQVTLSCSPISGHRSVSWYQQTPGQGLQFLFEYFSETQRNKGNFPGRFSGRQFSNSRSEMNVSTLELGDSALYLCASSIGTGKSYEQYFGPGTRLTVT.

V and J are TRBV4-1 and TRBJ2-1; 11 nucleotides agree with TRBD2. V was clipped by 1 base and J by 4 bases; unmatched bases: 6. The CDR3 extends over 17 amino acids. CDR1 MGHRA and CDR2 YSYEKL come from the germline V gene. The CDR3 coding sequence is TGCGCCAGCAGCCAAGGACTCCGGACTAGCGGGTACAATGAGCAGTTCTTC. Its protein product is CASSQGLRTSGYNEQFF.

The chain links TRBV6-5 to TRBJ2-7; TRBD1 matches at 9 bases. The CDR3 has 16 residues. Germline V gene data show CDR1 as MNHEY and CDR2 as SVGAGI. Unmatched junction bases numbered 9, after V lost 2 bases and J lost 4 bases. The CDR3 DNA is TGTGCCAGCAGTTACCCCACAGGGGGCGAAATGTACGAGCAGTACTTC. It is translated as CASSYPTGGEMYEQYF.

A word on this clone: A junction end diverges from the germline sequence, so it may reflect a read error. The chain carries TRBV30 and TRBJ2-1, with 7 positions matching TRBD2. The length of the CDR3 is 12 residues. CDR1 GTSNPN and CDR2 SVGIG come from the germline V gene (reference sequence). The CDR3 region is CATGAGSLWQFF. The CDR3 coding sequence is TGCGCCACGGGAGCGGGAAGCCTCTGGCAGTTCTTC.

DNA for the CDR3: TGTGCCAGCAGCCCCTTGGGACAGGGCGATACCGGGGAGCTGTTTTTT. Translated: CASSPLGQGDTGELFF. The chain links TRBV13 to TRBJ2-2, with TRBD1 matching over 9 bases. The CDR3 runs to 16 residues. V lost 5 bases, J lost 5 bases, and 9 bases stayed unmatched. Germline CDR1 is PRHDT and CDR2 is FYEKMQ (reference sequence).